The clone carrying this T cell receptor (beta chain) was seen only once. Its antigen is still unknown. This specimen comes from a study of radiation and T cells in renal cell carcinoma. Study-level findings and limits: Pretreatment tumor biopsies were lacking, so baseline clonotypes are unknown.

Sequencing used immunoSEQ multiplex PCR; TCRdb keeps in-frame clones, though not all of them. This table has about 140,000 clones, approximately 82% appearing once. The CDR3 covers 15 residues. The V and J ends lost 8 bases and 2 bases respectively, with 16 bases between them. Germline loops: CDR1 SNHLY, CDR2 FYNNEI. This sample's time point: baseline pretreatment blood. Treatment specified: 15 Gy SBRT to primary tumor, nephrectomy 4 weeks later. The V call is TRBV2, the J call TRBJ1-5; weak D call: TRBD1 (6 bases). The input for sequencing was blood, taken from a patient whose treatment included radiotherapy and nephrectomy. The TCR comes from a woman between 50 and 59 years old with renal cell carcinoma. The CDR3 loop reads CASLQGVGGNQPQHF. CDR3 sequence (DNA): TGTGCCAGCCTACAGGGAGTAGGGGGCAATCAGCCCCAGCATTTT.